The 32 T cell receptor beta chains reported below all come from one sample, sequenced in a study of OX40 agonist ivuxolimab in advanced cancers. Here immunoSEQ multiplex PCR was the method, and the copy in TCRdb shows in-frame clones only, minus some. The sample has approximately 57,000 clones; about 81% are singletons. Specimen: CD4+ or CD8+ T cells sorted from blood, collected in a trial of the OX40 agonist ivuxolimab. The source is an adult with an advanced solid tumor such as melanoma, head and neck, liver or kidney cancer.

The chain carries TRBV5-6 and TRBJ1-4, with 7 bases that match TRBD1. V shed 3 bases and J 8 bases; nucleotides not matched to a gene: 7. CDR3 length: 14 amino acids. Germline V gene lookup returns CDR1 SGHDT and CDR2 YYEEEE. The CDR3 DNA follows: TGTGCCAGCAGCTCAGGACAGGCCGGGGAAAAACTGTTTTTT. Amino acids: CASSSGQAGEKLFF.

The rearrangement joins TRBV19 to TRBJ2-7; 8 bases line up with TRBD1. The CDR3 runs to 15 residues. With 7 bases clipped from V and 3 bases from J, the junction kept 11 bases outside the gene matches. CDR1 LNHDA and CDR2 SQIVND come from the germline V gene (reference sequence). CDR3 residues: CASTLTGTGNYEQYF. The DNA for the CDR3 is TGTGCCAGTACACTTACCGGGACAGGAAACTACGAGCAGTACTTC.

The chain joins TRBV28 to TRBJ1-3; 7 bases are shared with TRBD1. CDR3 size: 14 residues. After removal of 8 bases from V and 5 bases from J, the junction contained 9 bases not matched to a gene. Germline V gene lookup returns CDR1 MDHEN and CDR2 SYDVKM. CDR3 DNA: TGTGCCAGCGGGACCGGGACAGTTCGAAACACCATATATTTT. Residues: CASGTGTVRNTIYF. The full variable domain, rest sourced from reference TRBV28 and TRBJ1-3, is DVKVTQSSRYLVKRTGEKVFLECVQDMDHENMFWYRQDPGLGLRLIYFSYDVKMKEKGDIPEGYSVSREKKERFSLILESASTNQTSMYLCASGTGTVRNTIYFGEGSWLTVV.

This chain joins TRBV5-6 and TRBJ2-1; TRBD2 agrees at 15 bases. The CDR3 covers 18 residues. Germline loops: CDR1 SGHDT, CDR2 YYEEEE. V lost 4 bases and J lost 4; bases outside the gene matches: 9. CDR3 sequence reads: CASSPGTSGGSIYNEQFF. In DNA form, the CDR3 reads TGTGCCAGCAGCCCCGGGACTAGCGGGGGGTCCATATACAATGAGCAGTTCTTC.

The rearrangement joins TRBV19 to TRBJ2-6, with D uncertain. The germline V and J ends were trimmed by 8 bases and 0 bases, with 8 bases remaining between them. In germline, CDR1 is LNHDA, CDR2 SQIVND (reference sequence). The CDR3 runs to 14 residues. The CDR3 sequence: CASRKSSGANVLTF. The CDR3 coding sequence is TGTGCCAGTCGAAAGAGCTCTGGGGCCAACGTCCTGACTTTC.

The chain joins TRBV5-1 to TRBJ2-1; 8 nucleotides align to TRBD1. This CDR3 region has 15 residues. CDR1 and CDR2 (germline): SGHRS, YFSETQ. The trim removed 4 bases at V and 4 bases at J, leaving 7 bases unmatched. The CDR3 loop reads CASSETGTGYNEQFF. The CDR3 DNA is TGCGCCAGCAGCGAAACCGGGACAGGTTACAATGAGCAGTTCTTC.

This clone has a single count. The chain has TRBV6-7 and TRBJ2-3, with 16 bases identical to TRBD2. TRBV6-7 is an ORF, and what it does is uncertain. The CDR3 sequence is 23 residues long. V dropped 6 bases and J dropped 4; count of bases not matched to a gene: 25. The CDR3 is CASSPDPGLAGGPGATTADTQYF. In nucleotides, the CDR3 is TGTGCCAGCAGCCCGGACCCGGGACTAGCGGGGGGGCCCGGGGCCACGACGGCAGATACGCAGTATTTT.

The chain has TRBV5-6 and TRBJ1-2; 7 bases match TRBD1. CDR1 and CDR2 (germline): SGHDT, YYEEEE. The trim removed 2 bases at V and 10 bases at J, leaving 14 bases unmatched. This CDR3 has 15 residues. The chain's CDR3 is CASSFKTGTISPYTF. DNA of the CDR3: TGTGCCAGCAGCTTTAAGACAGGGACAATATCTCCCTACACCTTC.

The J gene is TRBJ2-7, the V gene TRBV10-3; TRBD1 aligns across 8 bases. Trimming at V came to 6 bases and at J to 4 bases, leaving 11 bases not matched to a gene. The CDR3 has 15 amino acids. Germline CDR1 ENHRY, CDR2 SYGVKD. The CDR3 DNA sequence: TGTGCCATCAGCCCCAGGGGGCCCGACAATTACGAGCAGTACTTC. It is translated as CAISPRGPDNYEQYF.

This clone was seen a few times. The rearrangement links TRBV6-5 to TRBJ2-7; TRBD1 matches 9 bases. The CDR3 contains 13 residues. Germline loops: CDR1 MNHEY, CDR2 SVGAGI. The V gene end was trimmed by 5 bases and the J gene end by 6 bases; junction bases not matched to a gene: 5. The CDR3 region is CASSKGTGREQYF. The CDR3 DNA reads as TGTGCCAGCAGTAAAGGGACAGGGCGCGAGCAGTACTTC.

The rearrangement joins TRBV18 to TRBJ2-1, with D unresolved. The V end was cut by 3 bases, the J end by 0 bases, with 12 bases between. The CDR3 length is 16 residues. Germline lookup yields CDR1 KGHSH and CDR2 LQKENI. CDR3 sequence (DNA): TGTGCCAGCTCACCCCTTCTCCAAAGCTCCTACAATGAGCAGTTCTTC. It specifies CASSPLLQSSYNEQFF.

The rearrangement uses TRBV28 and TRBJ2-7; D is uncertain. Between the trimmed V and J ends, which lost 5 bases and 6 bases, there was a span of 17 bases. CDR3 length equals 14 residues. The germline V gene encodes CDR1 MDHEN and CDR2 SYDVKM. This chain's CDR3 is CASSRALQVLEQYF. The CDR3 nucleotides are TGTGCCAGCAGTCGCGCCCTTCAGGTTCTCGAGCAGTACTTC.

The V call is TRBV11-1, the J call TRBJ1-4; no definite D call. The germline CDR1 and CDR2 sequences are SGHAT and FQDESV (reference sequence). V was shortened by 3 bases and J by 0 bases, with 8 bases between the two germline ends. The CDR3 loop spans 15 amino acids. CDR3 bases: TGTGCCAGCAGCTTTAATCCAGCAACTAATGAAAAACTGTTTTTT. Protein product: CASSFNPATNEKLFF. The full variable domain, rest sourced from reference TRBV11-1 and TRBJ1-4, is EAEVAQSPRYKITEKSQAVAFWCDPISGHATLYWYRQILGQGPELLVQFQDESVVDDSQLPKDRFSAERLKGVDSTLKIQPAELGDSAMYLCASSFNPATNEKLFFGSGTQLSVL.

This chain joins TRBV27 and TRBJ1-2; tentative D call: TRBD1 (5 bases). Trimming stripped 6 bases from V and 8 bases from J, with 13 bases between. The CDR3 is made up of 12 amino acids. Germline CDR1 is MNHEY and CDR2 is SMNVEV (reference sequence). In nucleotides, the CDR3 is TGTGCCAGCAGATCAATGGAGGGGGGCTACACCTTC. Translating gives CASRSMEGGYTF.

This chain connects TRBV7-2 to TRBJ1-2; the match to TRBD1 covers 11 bases. Germline V gives CDR1 SGHTA, CDR2 FQGNSA. CDR3 size: 15 residues. V was pared by 3 bases and J by 8 bases, with 8 bases of the junction left unmatched. CDR3 DNA sequence: TGTGCCAGCAGCTTCCCGGACAGGGGGCGAGACGGCTACACCTTC. Its translation is CASSFPDRGRDGYTF.

This chain links TRBV7-9 with TRBJ2-7, with a possible D match to TRBD1 (8 bases). The CDR3 consists of 15 residues. Germline V gene data show CDR1 as SEHNR and CDR2 as FQNEAQ (reference sequence). The germline V and J ends were trimmed by 5 bases and 3 bases, with 17 bases remaining between them. CDR3 sequence reads: CASSKTGGVLYEQYF. As DNA, the CDR3 is TGTGCCAGCAGCAAAACAGGGGGGGTCCTCTACGAGCAGTACTTC.

In this sample, this clone turned up once. The rearrangement joins TRBV28 to TRBJ2-7; 8 bases align to TRBD1. V dropped 6 bases and J dropped 3; count of bases not matched to a gene: 4. Germline CDR1 MDHEN, CDR2 SYDVKM. The CDR3 runs to 13 residues. The DNA of the CDR3 is TGTGCCAGCAGCTCAGGGGGCTTCTACGAGCAGTACTTC. Amino acid sequence: CASSSGGFYEQYF.

This sequence joins TRBV12-5 and TRBJ2-7, with 11 nucleotides matching TRBD2. There are 19 residues in the CDR3. The germline V gene encodes CDR1 LGHNT and CDR2 FRNRAP. V dropped 0 bases and J dropped 0; count of bases not matched to a gene: 10. The chain's CDR3 is CASGLVRLAGGLHSYEQYF. Here the CDR3 DNA reads TGTGCTAGTGGTTTGGTACGGCTAGCGGGGGGCCTCCACTCCTACGAGCAGTACTTC.

This clone has a single count. V and J are TRBV7-8 and TRBJ1-1; 7 positions match TRBD1. With V trimmed by 7 bases and J by 3 bases, 14 bases remained unmatched. Looked up from germline, CDR1 is SGHVS and CDR2 is FQNEAQ. CDR3 length: 16 residues. The CDR3 nucleotides are TGTGCCAGCACCAACGGACAGGCCCCGCGGGACACTGAAGCTTTCTTT. It encodes CASTNGQAPRDTEAFF.

The chain couples TRBV6-1 to TRBJ2-3; 8 bases map to TRBD2. V shed 4 bases and J 10 bases; nucleotides not matched to a gene: 10. The germline CDR1 and CDR2 sequences are MNHNS and SASEGT. This CDR3 region has 14 residues. CDR3 amino acids: CASSVAGGQVPQYF. As DNA, the CDR3 is TGTGCCAGCAGTGTTGCGGGGGGCCAGGTGCCGCAGTATTTT.

V usage is TRBV6-1 and J usage is TRBJ1-1; no firm D call. Germline CDR1 reads MNHNS; CDR2 reads SASEGT. The CDR3 has 18 residues. Trimming shortened V by 0 bases and J by 0 bases, and 17 bases separated the two germline ends. Here the CDR3 reads CASSEALGSWRLNTEAFF. As DNA, the CDR3 is TGTGCCAGCAGTGAAGCGCTAGGCAGTTGGCGCCTGAACACTGAAGCTTTCTTT.

V and J are TRBV7-9 and TRBJ1-2; D remains unclear. Between the trimmed V and J ends, which lost 5 bases and 4 bases, there was a span of 8 bases. Germline loops: CDR1 SEHNR, CDR2 FQNEAQ (reference sequence). The CDR3 covers 12 residues. The CDR3 loop reads CASSQRPYGYTF. CDR3 bases: TGTGCCAGCAGCCAAAGACCCTATGGCTACACCTTC.

This chain connects TRBV29-1 to TRBJ2-2; D may be TRBD2 (5 bases). The CDR3 contains 13 residues. CDR1 and CDR2 (germline): SQVTM, ANQGSEA. This CDR3 reads CTAAGVNTGELFF. CDR3 coding DNA: TGCACAGCGGCCGGGGTGAACACCGGGGAGCTGTTTTTT.

V and J are TRBV5-1 and TRBJ2-2, with D possibly TRBD2 on 6 matching bases. CDR3 size: 16 residues. V was cut by 0 bases and J by 2 bases, with 11 bases left in between. CDR1 is SGHRS and CDR2 is YFSETQ in the germline V gene. The CDR3 here is CASSLERTTNTGELFF. CDR3 bases: TGCGCCAGCAGCTTGGAACGGACTACCAACACCGGGGAGCTGTTTTTT. Based on the CDR3 plus reference TRBV5-1 and TRBJ2-2, the full variable domain is KAGVTQTPRYLIKTRGQQVTLSCSPISGHRSVSWYQQTPGQGLQFLFEYFSETQRNKGNFPGRFSGRQFSNSRSEMNVSTLELGDSALYLCASSLERTTNTGELFFGEGSRLTVL.

The chain combines TRBV13 with TRBJ2-7, with 7 bases fitting TRBD1. Germline V gene lookup returns CDR1 PRHDT and CDR2 FYEKMQ (reference sequence). The V gene end was trimmed by 4 bases and the J gene end by 1 base; junction bases not matched to a gene: 7. There are 15 residues in the CDR3. This CDR3 reads CASSSQGTESYEQYF. CDR3 coding DNA: TGTGCCAGCAGCTCCCAGGGGACAGAATCCTACGAGCAGTACTTC.

By sample fraction, this clone is medium-sized. This chain's CDR3 is CASSLMPGQGNTIYF. The CDR3 coding sequence is TGCGCCAGCAGCTTAATGCCGGGACAGGGAAACACCATATATTTT. The rearrangement uses TRBV5-1 and TRBJ1-3, with 7 nucleotides matching TRBD1. CDR1 and CDR2 from the germline V gene are SGHRS and YFSETQ. This CDR3 contains 15 residues. Losses at the gene ends were 2 bases for V and 4 bases for J; bases not matched to a gene: 6.

The chain has TRBV6-6 and TRBJ1-5; D unclear. V was cut by 2 bases and J by 6 bases, with 8 bases left in between. The CDR3 extends over 13 amino acids. Germline lookup yields CDR1 MNHNY and CDR2 SVGAGI (reference sequence). The CDR3 DNA is TGTGCCAGCAGTTACGGACTCGGTCAGCCCCAGCATTTT. Translation gives CASSYGLGQPQHF.

The chain recombines TRBV7-3 with TRBJ2-5; D gene uncertain. The CDR3 contains 14 residues. V lost 5 bases to trimming and J lost 0 bases, with 10 bases between them. CDR1 and CDR2 from the germline V gene are SGHTA and FQGTGA. The CDR3: CASSPIVYQETQYF. CDR3 DNA: TGTGCCAGCAGCCCGATAGTGTACCAAGAGACCCAGTACTTC.

The J gene is TRBJ1-3, the V gene TRBV11-2; 8 bases agree with TRBD1. The V and J ends lost 1 base and 3 bases, in that order; junction bases with no gene match: 8. CDR3 size: 17 residues. Germline V CDR1 and CDR2: SGHAT, FQNNGV. CDR3 sequence (DNA): TGTGCCAGCAGCTTAGCCTCGACAGGGGTCATTGGAAACACCATATATTTT. This sequence encodes CASSLASTGVIGNTIYF.

This clone was seen a few times. The V gene is TRBV5-6, the J gene TRBJ1-1; 10 bases match TRBD1. Trimming cost V 3 bases and J 3 bases; bases outside gene matches: 5. There are 15 residues in the CDR3. Germline CDR1 reads SGHDT; CDR2 reads YYEEEE. The DNA for the CDR3 is TGTGCCAGCAGCTCGGGACAGGGGCCATACACTGAAGCTTTCTTT. It encodes CASSSGQGPYTEAFF. The whole variable domain, remainder taken from reference TRBV5-6 and TRBJ1-1, is DAGVTQSPTHLIKTRGQQVTLRCSPKSGHDTVSWYQQALGQGPQFIFQYYEEEERQRGNFPDRFSGHQFPNYSSELNVNALLLGDSALYLCASSSGQGPYTEAFFGQGTRLTVV.

The V gene is TRBV4-2, the J gene TRBJ1-6; 8 bases line up with TRBD1. The V segment lost 4 bases and the J segment 10 bases; nucleotides outside the gene matches: 12. Germline CDR1 and CDR2: LGHNA and YNFKEQ. The CDR3 length is 16 residues. The CDR3 DNA sequence: TGTGCCAGCAGCCCTACAGGGGGTATTCGTAGGTCACCCCTCCACTTT. Its translation is CASSPTGGIRRSPLHF.

The J gene is TRBJ1-1, the V gene TRBV29-1; D is unclear. CDR3 size: 13 residues. V gave up 7 bases and J gave up 3 bases, with 15 bases separating them. The germline gives CDR1 SQVTM, CDR2 ANQGSEA. The CDR3 spells CSGVRSPDTEAFF. CDR3 coding DNA: TGCAGCGGGGTCCGTTCCCCCGACACTGAAGCTTTCTTT.